This paragraph covers one T cell receptor beta chain sequence. The data belong to a study of blood T cell repertoires in COVID-19. Study-wide background: Whether acute or convalescent, the COVID-19 samples came from the United States, Italy and Spain. T cells, B-cell-depleted T cells, or PBMCs provided the cDNA or gDNA that served as material.

As processed by the authors: Quantification of nucleated cells was approximated via reference gene primer amplification. Clones were sequenced by immunoSEQ multiplex PCR, and TCRdb holds only the in-frame ones, with some missing. The D gene and trimming were derived from the DNA, and the V and J assignments and clone size from that table. The table lists fewer than 500,000 clones, more than 80% of them singletons. The sequenced sample consisted of peripheral blood. The TCR originated in a woman aged 25-40 years with active or convalescent COVID-19.

CDR3 sequence: CASSPRPRGGGAVTDTQYF. CDR3 coding DNA: TGTGCCAGCAGCCCCCGGCCTCGCGGAGGGGGCGCAGTGACAGATACGCAGTATTTT. V and J are TRBV9 and TRBJ2-3; maybe TRBD1 (7 bases). The V gene's germline CDR1 is SGDLS and CDR2 YYNGEE. V lost 4 bases and J lost 3, with 27 bases in between. The CDR3 covers 19 residues.